Described below is a single T cell receptor beta chain sequence and its context. The antigen remains unidentified. Germline loops: CDR1 SGHTA, CDR2 FQGNSA. V was pared by 1 base and J by 0 bases, with 0 bases of the junction left unmatched. The CDR3 is 14 residues long. The data stem from a study of cytomegalovirus exposure and HLA in healthy donors. Study in general: Genotyping showed roughly 83% of roughly 390 donors falling in the Caucasian-associated ancestry cluster.

General study findings and limits: A link between a missense DCLRE1C variant and TCR beta V- and J-gene trimming emerged from a later analysis. For most TCR beta V segments, an earlier analysis put the productive rate at about 87% or about 30% of the time.

13 Jbeta primers and 60 Vbeta primers were used for the PCR. Authors' analysis steps: A later analysis tallied 80 million or so unique TCR beta chains, roughly 11 million of them shared. Measured with immunoSEQ multiplex PCR; TCRdb has only the in-frame clones, and not every one. V and J calls plus clone size are reproduced from that table; the DNA served to infer D and trimming. The table has around 74,000 clones, around 82% seen once. The rearrangement joins TRBV7-2 to TRBJ2-7, with 7 bases that match TRBD1. The sample was PBMCs. The origin of this receptor is a man aged 35 to 55 in good health and CMV-seronegative. CDR3: CASSLDRGSYEQYF. For the CDR3, the DNA is TGTGCCAGCAGCTTAGACAGGGGCTCCTACGAGCAGTACTTC.